Listed below are T cell receptor beta chains from one sample, sequenced in a study of vaccination and CD4 T cells after COVID-19. Each CDR3 protein gets one entry after TCRdb re-called the PCR reads with MiXCR. The sample holds roughly 30,000 distinct CDR3 sequences, around 53% seen once. Material: CD4+ T cells from blood, obtained about 7 months after SARS-CoV-2 vaccination. The receptors stem from a human donor who had recovered from COVID-19. Each CDR3 is given with its conserved first and last residue. The D gene is left open where the match is weak. Expanded clones get a size class; other rows say once, few or many, or leave the size out.

TGTGCCAGCAGTTACGGGACGTACACAGATACGCAGTATTTT	CASSYGTYTDTQYF	TRBV6-5	TRBJ2-3	few	.
TGCAGTGCTAGGGGCAGCCCAGCAATGAACACTGAAGCTTTCTTT	CSARGSPAMNTEAFF	TRBV20-1	TRBJ1-1	few	.
TGTGCCAGCAGACCAAACCAAGACTACGAGCAGTACTTC	CASRPNQDYEQYF	TRBV27	TRBJ2-7	medium-sized	.
TGTGCCAGCAGCGTAGGTGGCGGCCCGTATTCCTACGAGCAGTACTTC	CASSVGGGPYSYEQYF	TRBV9	TRBJ2-7	.	.
TGCAGTGCTAGGAGGACAGGGAAAACAGGCAATCAGCCCCAGCATTTT	CSARRTGKTGNQPQHF	TRBV20-1	TRBJ1-5	.	TRBD1
TGTGCCAGCATCCCGGGACTAGCTAGCACAGATACGCAGTATTTT	CASIPGLASTDTQYF	TRBV7-2	TRBJ2-3	once	TRBD2
TGTGCCAGCAGTCCCCATCCCCCTCGCTACGAGCAGTACTTC	CASSPHPPRYEQYF	TRBV27	TRBJ2-7	.	.
TGTGCCAGCAGGAGAACTAGCGGGAGAAGATACGAGCAGTACTTC	CASRRTSGRRYEQYF	TRBV27	TRBJ2-7	few	TRBD2
TGTGCCAGCAGTCGACTTGCCGACCCACCTAATCAGCCCCAGCATTTT	CASSRLADPPNQPQHF	TRBV6-2/TRBV6-3	TRBJ1-5	.	.
TGTGCCAGTAGTACTTACAGGGACCCCTACGAGCAGTACTTC	CASSTYRDPYEQYF	TRBV19	TRBJ2-7	.	.
TGTGCCAGCATCCGGACAGGGTCCTCCTACGAGCAGTACTTC	CASIRTGSSYEQYF	TRBV6-1	TRBJ2-7	.	TRBD1
TGTGCCAGCAGTTATTCCGGGAGGAACTACAATGAGCAGTTCTTC	CASSYSGRNYNEQFF	TRBV6-2/TRBV6-3	TRBJ2-1	.	TRBD2
TGCGCCAGCAGCTTAGCAGGGGGCGTGAGCACTGAAGCTTTCTTT	CASSLAGGVSTEAFF	TRBV4-1	TRBJ1-1	.	TRBD1
TGTGCCATCAGATCCGGGACAGATAATTCCTACGAGCAGTACTTC	CAIRSGTDNSYEQYF	TRBV10-3	TRBJ2-7	.	TRBD1
TGCAGTGCTAGAAGATTTCTTAGGACGAGCAATCAGCCCCAGCATTTT	CSARRFLRTSNQPQHF	TRBV20-1	TRBJ1-5	.	.
TGTGCCAGCAGCGACAGGGGGCACGACGAGCAGTTCTTC	CASSDRGHDEQFF	TRBV6-1	TRBJ2-1	.	TRBD1
TGTGCCAGCAGCAAAGCTTGGTACGGGAACCAGCAGTACTTC	CASSKAWYGNQQYF	TRBV21-1	TRBJ2-7	few	.
TGTGCCACCGAAGACAGGGGAGGTGACTATGGCTACACCTTC	CATEDRGGDYGYTF	TRBV15	TRBJ1-2	few	TRBD1
TGCGCCAGCAGTGAGTCTGGGACCGGGGAGCTGTTTTTT	CASSESGTGELFF	TRBV10-1	TRBJ2-2	medium-sized	.
TGTGCCAGCAGGAGGTCCGGGTCCTACGAGCAGTACTTC	CASRRSGSYEQYF	TRBV27	TRBJ2-7	.	.